This TCR beta chain emerged from a study of shared clonotypes between healthy human individuals. Study-wide findings and caveats: Sampling covered blood only; tissue repertoires likely differ. Naive CD4 clonotype sharing across a handful of donors was approximately 5.2%.

In the case of this clone: Its antigen is currently unknown.

Sequencing was performed with immunoSEQ multiplex PCR; in TCRdb, only in-frame clones are kept and a portion is missing. The data hold about 1 million clones, with under 80% observed a single time. This CDR3 comprises 17 residues. Germline CDR1 MDHEN, CDR2 SYDVKM. V was trimmed by 5 bases and J by 7 bases, leaving 26 bases between them. Adults of Caucasian background living in Nashville, Tennessee made up all donors. Negatively enriched CD4+ T cells were divided by CD45RA into naive and memory. The TCR originated in a man in his late teens or twenties in good health. The genes are TRBV28 and TRBJ1-1; D gene uncertain. The sample comprised memory CD4+ T cells sorted from blood. Subset noted: CD45RA-negative fraction. CDR3 coding DNA: TGTGCCAGCAGTGCGCAGGATAGTCGTAGGGCGGTGGGTGAAGCTTTCTTT. Translation: CASSAQDSRRAVGEAFF. Complete variable domain (other parts from reference TRBV28 and TRBJ1-1): DVKVTQSSRYLVKRTGEKVFLECVQDMDHENMFWYRQDPGLGLRLIYFSYDVKMKEKGDIPEGYSVSREKKERFSLILESASTNQTSMYLCASSAQDSRRAVGEAFFGQGTRLTVV.